Presented here are 20 T cell receptor beta chains from one specimen sequenced in a study of OX40 agonist ivuxolimab in advanced cancers. TCRdb's table, derived via immunoSEQ multiplex PCR, lists solely in-frame clones and lacks some. The sample holds 95,000 to 100,000 clones, around 85% seen once. Sequencing was performed on CD4+ or CD8+ T cells sorted from blood, taken in a trial of the OX40 agonist ivuxolimab. The receptors come from an adult with an advanced solid tumor such as melanoma, head and neck, liver or kidney cancer.

The chain joins TRBV4-3 to TRBJ2-2; 7 bases match TRBD2. V trimming: 2 bases; J trimming: 5 bases; junction bases outside the gene matches: 5. The germline V gene has CDR1 LGHNA and CDR2 YSLEER. This CDR3 is 15 amino acids long. For the CDR3, the DNA is TGCGCCAGCAGCCAATCGGGGGGAGATACCGGGGAGCTGTTTTTT. Protein sequence: CASSQSGGDTGELFF.

This CDR3 is CASMQEVINTEAFF. CDR3 nucleotides: TGTGCCAGCATGCAGGAGGTTATCAACACTGAAGCTTTCTTT. The rearrangement uses TRBV2 and TRBJ1-1; no clear D gene. Trimming removed 7 bases at V and 2 bases at J, with 14 bases between. Germline V gene sequence: CDR1 SNHLY, CDR2 FYNNEI. The CDR3 extends over 14 amino acids.

The rearrangement uses TRBV7-9 and TRBJ1-4, with unresolved D. V was shortened by 6 bases and J by 0 bases, with 14 bases between the two germline ends. The CDR3 is made up of 16 amino acids. Germline lookup yields CDR1 SEHNR and CDR2 FQNEAQ (reference sequence). The CDR3 spells CASSSTVAATNEKLFF. The CDR3 nucleotides read TGTGCCAGCAGTTCCACGGTGGCTGCAACTAATGAAAAACTGTTTTTT. Together with reference TRBV7-9 and TRBJ1-4, the CDR3 gives the full variable domain: DTGVSQNPRHKITKRGQNVTFRCDPISEHNRLYWYRQTLGQGPEFLTYFQNEAQLEKSRLLSDRFSAERPKGSFSTLEIQRTEQGDSAMYLCASSSTVAATNEKLFFGSGTQLSVL.

This clone has a handful of counts. The chain combines TRBV19 with TRBJ2-1, with D unresolved. The CDR3 extends over 13 amino acids. V was cut by 4 bases and J by 5 bases, with 9 bases left in between. The germline CDR1 and CDR2 sequences are LNHDA and SQIVND (reference sequence). CDR3 residues: CASSKVGDNEQFF. The CDR3 nucleotides read TGTGCCAGTAGTAAGGTCGGCGACAATGAGCAGTTCTTC.

V is TRBV6-5 and J is TRBJ2-7; D is possibly TRBD2 (7 bases). The germline V gene encodes CDR1 MNHEY and CDR2 SVGAGI. There are 15 residues in the CDR3. Trimming stripped 6 bases from V and 0 bases from J, with 15 bases between. Here the CDR3 reads CASRVGGESSYEQYF. The CDR3 region has the DNA TGTGCCAGCAGGGTAGGGGGGGAGAGCTCCTACGAGCAGTACTTC.

This sequence joins TRBV9 and TRBJ2-3; 10 nucleotides match TRBD1. J lost 5 bases, V lost 4 bases, and 10 bases had no gene match. Germline loops: CDR1 SGDLS, CDR2 YYNGEE. CDR3 length: 16 amino acids. CDR3 coding DNA: TGTGCCAGCAGCCCAACGGGACAGGGGAGGTTAGATACGCAGTATTTT. It specifies CASSPTGQGRLDTQYF.

The chain couples TRBV15 to TRBJ1-4; no definite D call. This CDR3 region has 10 residues. The germline V and J ends were trimmed by 8 bases and 7 bases, with 5 bases remaining between them. Germline-derived CDR1 and CDR2 are LNHNV and YYDKDF (reference sequence). The CDR3 is CATLPEKLFF. As DNA, the CDR3 is TGTGCCACCCTTCCTGAAAAACTGTTTTTT.

The V gene is TRBV18, the J gene TRBJ2-7, with TRBD1 matching 8 bases. Germline V gene lookup returns CDR1 KGHSH and CDR2 LQKENI. V was clipped by 6 bases and J by 0 bases; unmatched bases: 13. The CDR3 loop spans 17 amino acids. CDR3 coding DNA: TGTGCCAGCTCCCGAGGACAGGGTGGAGCGGGCTCCTACGAGCAGTACTTC. Translated: CASSRGQGGAGSYEQYF. Supplemented by reference TRBV18 and TRBJ2-7, the full variable domain reads NAGVMQNPRHLVRRRGQEARLRCSPMKGHSHVYWYRQLPEEGLKFMVYLQKENIIDESGMPKERFSAEFPKEGPSILRIQQVVRGDSAAYFCASSRGQGGAGSYEQYFGPGTRLTVT.

J is TRBJ2-5 and V is TRBV7-2, with D possibly TRBD2 on 6 matching bases. TRBJ2-7 matches the DNA end more closely, so the J call is doubtful. The CDR3 length is 14 residues. The germline gives CDR1 SGHTA, CDR2 FQGNSA. CDR3 nucleotide sequence: TGTGCCAGCAGCAAGGGACTCGTCTCCTACGAGCAGTACTTC. Translated: CASSKGLVSYEQYF.

The chain has TRBV6-1 and TRBJ2-1; D gene unclear. From germline, CDR1 is MNHNS and CDR2 SASEGT. Trimming removed 6 bases at V and 9 bases at J, with 9 bases between. CDR3 size: 11 residues. The DNA for the CDR3 is TGTGCCAGCAGAGACTGGGGTGAGCAGTTCTTC. Its translation: CASRDWGEQFF.

The chain uses TRBV10-3 and TRBJ1-6; possibly TRBD1 for D (6 bases). The CDR3 totals 12 residues. Trimming stripped 6 bases from V and 7 bases from J, with 7 bases between. Germline V gene sequence: CDR1 ENHRY, CDR2 SYGVKD. CDR3 bases: TGTGCCATCAGAGGGGGAAATTCACCCCTCCACTTT. As protein: CAIRGGNSPLHF.

This clone was found once. CDR3 in DNA: TGTGCCAGCAGCTTAGAGTGGGACAAGACCTACGAGCAGTACTTC. Its protein product is CASSLEWDKTYEQYF. The rearrangement links TRBV7-2 to TRBJ2-7; a weak D match, TRBD1 (6 bases). The CDR3 totals 15 residues. V shed 1 base and J shed 2 bases, with 12 bases lying between them. Germline loops: CDR1 SGHTA, CDR2 FQGNSA.

This clone was detected only once. The rearrangement joins TRBV6-1 to TRBJ1-3; no firm D call. The germline CDR1 and CDR2 sequences are MNHNS and SASEGT. This CDR3 region has 14 residues. Trimming took 5 bases from V and 1 from J, leaving 9 bases between them. DNA for the CDR3: TGTGCCAGCAGTACACAGAATTCTGGAAACACCATATATTTT. Its translation: CASSTQNSGNTIYF.

The chain has TRBV28 and TRBJ2-7; 8 nucleotides agree with TRBD2. V dropped 7 bases and J dropped 1; count of bases not matched to a gene: 9. The V gene's germline CDR1 is MDHEN and CDR2 SYDVKM. CDR3 length equals 15 residues. CDR3 in amino acids: CASTWSRGASYEQYF. In nucleotides, the CDR3 is TGTGCCAGCACCTGGTCGCGGGGGGCATCCTACGAGCAGTACTTC.

The table lists this clone with a few counts. V gene TRBV9 combines with J gene TRBJ1-6; no firm D call. CDR3 length: 13 residues. V was trimmed by 0 bases and J by 6 bases, leaving 4 bases between them. Germline V lookup: CDR1 SGDLS, CDR2 YYNGEE. The CDR3 DNA follows: TGTGCCAGCAGCGTAGCTCTTAATTCACCCCTCCACTTT. This translates into CASSVALNSPLHF.

This chain joins TRBV7-6 and TRBJ1-1; TRBD1 might be the D (5 bases). CDR3 length: 13 amino acids. CDR1 is SGHVS, CDR2 FNYEAQ, per germline. V lost 3 bases, J lost 3 bases, and 8 bases lay in between. CDR3 sequence (DNA): TGTGCCAGCAGCTTTTCGGGGGACACTGAAGCTTTCTTT. This translates into CASSFSGDTEAFF.

The rearrangement uses TRBV19 and TRBJ2-2; D is ambiguous. V dropped 5 bases and J dropped 0 bases, with 10 bases sitting between them. CDR3 length: 15 residues. CDR1 is LNHDA and CDR2 is SQIVND in the germline V gene (reference sequence). CDR3 DNA: TGTGCCAGTAGTGAAGCGCCAGCGAACACCGGGGAGCTGTTTTTT. Translating gives CASSEAPANTGELFF.

This chain links TRBV2 with TRBJ1-2, with a weak D call TRBD1 (5 bases). Per the germline V gene, CDR1 is SNHLY and CDR2 is FYNNEI. The CDR3 consists of 12 residues. V was clipped by 5 bases and J by 7 bases, with 11 bases between them. DNA of the CDR3: TGTGCCAGCAGTAGGGAGGGGTTTGGCTACACCTTC. Translation gives CASSREGFGYTF.

The genes are TRBV6-5 and TRBJ1-5; D gene unclear. Per germline, CDR1 MNHEY and CDR2 SVGAGI. CDR3 length equals 14 residues. V gave up 6 bases and J gave up 4 bases, with 13 bases separating them. The chain's CDR3 is CASRNDGWNQPQHF. DNA for the CDR3: TGTGCCAGCAGAAACGACGGTTGGAATCAGCCCCAGCATTTT.

The chain employs TRBV6-5 and TRBJ2-5; D may be TRBD1 (5 bases). CDR1 is MNHEY and CDR2 is SVGAGI in the germline V gene. This CDR3 is 14 amino acids long. The ends were cut back, 6 bases at V and 2 bases at J, with 13 bases in the middle. CDR3 sequence (DNA): TGTGCCAGCAGAGGGGTAGGGGTTCAAGAGACCCAGTACTTC. This sequence encodes CASRGVGVQETQYF.